These 20 T cell receptor beta chains came from one sample sequenced in a study of blood T cell repertoires in COVID-19. Using immunoSEQ multiplex PCR, the repertoire was profiled, and TCRdb retains in-frame clones only, with some absent. The table shows 110,000 or so clones, with roughly 82% occurring only once. The material sequenced was peripheral blood. Every receptor here comes from a human donor in a cohort sampled during active COVID-19.

This clone was observed a handful of times. The CDR3 bases are TGTGCCAGCAGCCCGCAGGGGTCCACCGGGGAGCTGTTTTTT. This sequence encodes CASSPQGSTGELFF. The genes are TRBV11-2 and TRBJ2-2; D perhaps matches TRBD1 (6 bases). Germline V gene sequence: CDR1 SGHAT, CDR2 FQNNGV. The CDR3 totals 14 residues. Trimming cost V 5 bases and J 4 bases, with 11 bases left between them.

This chain connects TRBV6-2 or TRBV6-3 to TRBJ1-1; 8 positions match TRBD1. The CDR3 is made up of 14 amino acids. Germline V gene data show CDR1 as MNHEY and CDR2 as SVGEGT. V shed 5 bases and J 5 bases; nucleotides not matched to a gene: 7. The CDR3 spells CASSNQGARTEAFF. DNA of the CDR3: TGTGCCAGCAGTAATCAGGGGGCGCGGACTGAAGCTTTCTTT.

This chain joins TRBV7-2 and TRBJ2-3; 8 nucleotides align to TRBD2. CDR1 is SGHTA, CDR2 FQGNSA, per germline. The CDR3 length is 16 residues. The ends lost 1 base at V and 5 bases at J; junction bases unmatched: 8. CDR3 nucleotide sequence: TGTGCCAGCAGCTTAGTGGCCGGGGGGGCGGGAGATACGCAGTATTTT. Protein sequence: CASSLVAGGAGDTQYF.

V and J are TRBV6-1 and TRBJ1-2; D uncertain. Germline lookup yields CDR1 MNHNS and CDR2 SASEGT. V lost 1 base and J 7 bases, leaving 10 bases between the germline ends. The CDR3 covers 13 residues. The CDR3 coding sequence is TGTGCCAGCAGTGAAGATCGGTTTGGTGGCTACACCTTC. It codes for CASSEDRFGGYTF.

The CDR3 coding sequence is TGTGCCAGCAGCCAAGAAACAGGGGGCAGGAACGAGCAGTACTTC. Its protein is CASSQETGGRNEQYF. The chain uses TRBV3-1 (or the pseudogene TRBV3-2) and TRBJ2-7; TRBD1 aligns across 9 bases. V was pared by 0 bases and J by 5 bases, with 5 bases of the junction left unmatched. The CDR3 contains 15 residues. Per the germline V gene, CDR1 is LGHDT and CDR2 is YNNKEL (reference sequence).

The chain uses TRBV4-1 and TRBJ1-2; 9 nucleotides agree with TRBD1. Trimming removed 3 bases from V and 7 bases from J; junction bases left unmatched: 9. CDR1 and CDR2 (germline): MGHRA, YSYEKL. There are 15 residues in the CDR3. CDR3 residues: CASSHPGQGARGYTF. CDR3 coding DNA: TGCGCCAGCAGCCACCCGGGACAGGGCGCACGTGGCTACACCTTC.

The V call is TRBV3-1 (or the pseudogene TRBV3-2), the J call TRBJ1-6; weak D call: TRBD1 (5 bases). Per germline, CDR1 LGHDT and CDR2 YNNKEL (reference sequence). The CDR3 has 15 amino acids. The V end lost 0 bases, the J end lost 9 bases, and 12 bases lay between the germline ends. CDR3 protein: CASSQDGGYGSPLHF. CDR3 bases: TGTGCCAGCAGCCAAGATGGGGGGTATGGTTCACCCCTCCACTTT.

The V call is TRBV2, the J call TRBJ2-7; TRBD2 aligns across 11 bases. Trimming took 9 bases from V and 6 from J; bases not matched to a gene: 4. This CDR3 is built from 12 residues. Germline-derived CDR1 and CDR2 are SNHLY and FYNNEI. Here the CDR3 reads CASSGGAAEQYF. The CDR3 bases are TGTGCCAGTAGCGGGGGGGCGGCCGAGCAGTACTTC.

This chain links TRBV27 with TRBJ2-1; 8 bases agree with TRBD1. Germline assignment: CDR1 MNHEY and CDR2 SMNVEV (reference sequence). V gave up 2 bases and J gave up 3 bases; unmatched junction bases: 0. The CDR3 is made up of 14 amino acids. The CDR3 DNA sequence: TGTGCCAGCAGTTTAACAGGGGGCTACAATGAGCAGTTCTTC. Amino acid sequence: CASSLTGGYNEQFF.

The rearrangement joins TRBV9 to TRBJ1-1; unclear D gene. V shed 0 bases and J shed 4 bases, with 10 bases lying between them. CDR1 and CDR2 (germline): SGDLS, YYNGEE. The CDR3 contains 14 residues. CDR3 amino acids: CASSVGPEGTEAFF. The CDR3 DNA sequence: TGTGCCAGCAGCGTAGGGCCCGAGGGCACTGAAGCTTTCTTT.

The chain carries TRBV6-2 or TRBV6-3 and TRBJ2-1, with D tentatively TRBD1 (6 bases). CDR1 and CDR2 (germline): MNHEY, SVGEGT. Trimming took off 4 bases at V and 2 bases at J, with 15 bases between the two ends. The CDR3 is made up of 16 amino acids. The CDR3 loop reads CASSSGGQFAYNEQFF. The CDR3, as DNA: TGTGCCAGCAGTTCTGGAGGACAGTTCGCCTACAATGAGCAGTTCTTC.

The V gene is TRBV7-2, the J gene TRBJ2-5; D is possibly TRBD2 (6 bases). This CDR3 is 15 amino acids long. The germline gives CDR1 SGHTA, CDR2 FQGNSA. The germline V and J ends were trimmed by 1 base and 5 bases, with 14 bases remaining between them. CDR3 coding DNA: TGTGCCAGCAGCTTAGGGGCGGCGGGGCCGGAGACCCAGTACTTC. Amino acid sequence: CASSLGAAGPETQYF.

Written as DNA, the CDR3 is TGTGCCAGCAGTCCCCCGTACTCCTACGAGCAGTACTTC. This sequence encodes CASSPPYSYEQYF. The chain is built from TRBV6-5 and TRBJ2-7; the D is unclear. Germline CDR1 is MNHEY and CDR2 is SVGAGI. The CDR3 spans 13 residues. The V gene lost 5 bases and the J gene lost 0 bases, with 8 bases spanning the gap.

The chain carries TRBV5-4 and TRBJ2-2; 12 nucleotides line up with TRBD2. In germline, CDR1 is SGHNT, CDR2 YYREEE (reference sequence). V lost 3 bases to trimming and J lost 7 bases; unmatched junction nucleotides: 13. The CDR3 spans 18 residues. The CDR3 reads CASSSPTSGGFAGGELFF. For the CDR3, the DNA is TGTGCCAGCAGCTCCCCGACTAGCGGGGGCTTCGCCGGCGGGGAGCTGTTTTTT.

The DNA for the CDR3 is TGTGCCAGCAGCCAAGGAGTAGGGGCCGGTGAGCAGTTCTTC. It encodes CASSQGVGAGEQFF. The rearrangement joins TRBV3-1 (or the pseudogene TRBV3-2) to TRBJ2-1, with D maybe TRBD1 (5 bases). V was pared by 1 base and J by 9 bases, with 13 bases between. Germline V gene lookup returns CDR1 LGHDT and CDR2 YNNKEL (reference sequence). This CDR3 spans 14 amino acids.

In this sample, this clone turned up once. V gene TRBV11-3 combines with J gene TRBJ1-6; D gene uncertain. V lost 1 base and J 9 bases, leaving 7 bases between the germline ends. This CDR3 comprises 13 residues. Per the germline V gene, CDR1 is SGHNT and CDR2 is YENEEA. CDR3 nucleotide sequence: TGTGCCAGCAGCTTAGGAGGGCGTTCACCCCTCCACTTT. Its protein is CASSLGGRSPLHF. The full variable domain, completed using reference TRBV11-3 and TRBJ1-6, is EAGVVQSPRYKIIEKKQPVAFWCNPISGHNTLYWYLQNLGQGPELLIRYENEEAVDDSQLPKDRFSAERLKGVDSTLKIQPAELGDSAVYLCASSLGGRSPLHFGNGTRLTVT.

The chain couples TRBV2 to TRBJ1-2; D is ambiguous. V lost 0 bases and J 2 bases, leaving 7 bases between the germline ends. The CDR3 contains 14 residues. The V gene's germline CDR1 is SNHLY and CDR2 FYNNEI. The CDR3: CASSEAEGNYGYTF. For the CDR3, the DNA is TGTGCCAGCAGTGAAGCGGAGGGAAACTATGGCTACACCTTC.

V is TRBV28 and J is TRBJ1-2; D unclear. CDR3 length: 15 residues. Trimming pared 3 bases from V and 4 bases from J, leaving 15 bases between. Germline V gene lookup returns CDR1 MDHEN and CDR2 SYDVKM. The CDR3: CASSLPPPQFYGYTF. The CDR3 DNA reads TGTGCCAGCAGTTTGCCCCCCCCACAATTCTATGGCTACACCTTC.

The gene calls are TRBV28 and TRBJ1-6; 9 bases match TRBD1. CDR1 is MDHEN, CDR2 SYDVKM, per germline. The CDR3 loop spans 16 amino acids. Trimming took 5 bases from V and 0 from J; bases not matched to a gene: 2. Here the CDR3 reads CASSLDRGSYNSPLHF. The DNA of the CDR3 is TGTGCCAGCAGTCTGGACAGGGGCTCCTATAATTCACCCCTCCACTTT. The full variable domain, with the rest looked up from reference TRBV28 and TRBJ1-6, is DVKVTQSSRYLVKRTGEKVFLECVQDMDHENMFWYRQDPGLGLRLIYFSYDVKMKEKGDIPEGYSVSREKKERFSLILESASTNQTSMYLCASSLDRGSYNSPLHFGNGTRLTVT.

The genes are TRBV11-2 and TRBJ2-3, with D possibly TRBD2 on 6 matching bases. V was pared by 7 bases and J by 8 bases, with 13 bases between. From germline, CDR1 is SGHAT and CDR2 FQNNGV. The length of the CDR3 is 12 residues. CDR3: CASTFGRSTQYF. In DNA form, the CDR3 reads TGTGCCAGCACCTTCGGGAGAAGTACGCAGTATTTT. Full variable domain (rest looked up from reference TRBV11-2 and TRBJ2-3): EAGVAQSPRYKIIEKRQSVAFWCNPISGHATLYWYQQILGQGPKLLIQFQNNGVVDDSQLPKDRFSAERLKGVDSTLKIQPAKLEDSAVYLCASTFGRSTQYFGPGTRLTVL.